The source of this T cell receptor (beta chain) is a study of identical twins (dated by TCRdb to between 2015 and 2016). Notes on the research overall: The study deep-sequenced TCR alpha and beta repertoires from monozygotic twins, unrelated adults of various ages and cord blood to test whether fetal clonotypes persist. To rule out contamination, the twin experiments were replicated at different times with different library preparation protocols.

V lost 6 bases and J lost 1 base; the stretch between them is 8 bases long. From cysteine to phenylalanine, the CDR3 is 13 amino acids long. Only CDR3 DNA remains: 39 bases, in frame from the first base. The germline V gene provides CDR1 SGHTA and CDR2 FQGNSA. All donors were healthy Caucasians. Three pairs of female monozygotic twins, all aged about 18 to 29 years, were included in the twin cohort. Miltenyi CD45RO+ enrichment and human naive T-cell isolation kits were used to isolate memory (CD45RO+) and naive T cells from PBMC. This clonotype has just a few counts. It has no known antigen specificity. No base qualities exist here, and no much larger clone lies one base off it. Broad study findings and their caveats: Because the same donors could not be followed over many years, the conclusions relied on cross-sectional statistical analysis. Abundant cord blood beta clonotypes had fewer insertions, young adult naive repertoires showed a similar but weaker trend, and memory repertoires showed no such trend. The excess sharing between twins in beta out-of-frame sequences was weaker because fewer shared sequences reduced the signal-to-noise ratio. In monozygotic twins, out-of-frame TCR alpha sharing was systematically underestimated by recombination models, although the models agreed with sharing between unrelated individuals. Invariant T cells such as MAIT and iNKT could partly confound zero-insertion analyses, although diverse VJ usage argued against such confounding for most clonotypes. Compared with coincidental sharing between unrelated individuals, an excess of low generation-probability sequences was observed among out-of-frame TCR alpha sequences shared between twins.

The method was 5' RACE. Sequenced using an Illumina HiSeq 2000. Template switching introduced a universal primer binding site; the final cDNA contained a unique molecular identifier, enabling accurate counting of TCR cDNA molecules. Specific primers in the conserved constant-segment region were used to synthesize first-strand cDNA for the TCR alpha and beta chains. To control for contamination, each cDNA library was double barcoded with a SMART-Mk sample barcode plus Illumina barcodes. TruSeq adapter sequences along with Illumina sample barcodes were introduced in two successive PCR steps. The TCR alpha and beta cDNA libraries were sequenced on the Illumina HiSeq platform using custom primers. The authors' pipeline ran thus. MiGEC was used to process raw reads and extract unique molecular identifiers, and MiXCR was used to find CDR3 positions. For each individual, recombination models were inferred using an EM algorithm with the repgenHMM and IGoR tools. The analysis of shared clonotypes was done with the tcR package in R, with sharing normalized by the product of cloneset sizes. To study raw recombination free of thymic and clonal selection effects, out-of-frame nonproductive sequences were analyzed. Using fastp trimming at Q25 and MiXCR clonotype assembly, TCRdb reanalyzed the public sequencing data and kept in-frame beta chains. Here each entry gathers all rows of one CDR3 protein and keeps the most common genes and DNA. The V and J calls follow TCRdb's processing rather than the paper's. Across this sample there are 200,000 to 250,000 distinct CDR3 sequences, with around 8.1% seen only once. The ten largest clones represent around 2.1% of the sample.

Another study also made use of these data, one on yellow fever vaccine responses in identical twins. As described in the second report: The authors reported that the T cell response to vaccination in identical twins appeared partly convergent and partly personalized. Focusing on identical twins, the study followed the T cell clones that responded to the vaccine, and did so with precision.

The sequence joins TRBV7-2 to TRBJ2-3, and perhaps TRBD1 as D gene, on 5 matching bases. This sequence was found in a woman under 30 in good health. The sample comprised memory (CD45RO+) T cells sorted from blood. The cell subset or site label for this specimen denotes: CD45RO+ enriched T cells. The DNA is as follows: TGTGCCAGCAGGCTAGGGGGCACAGATACGCAGTATTTT. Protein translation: CASRLGGTDTQYF.